Listed below are T cell receptor beta chains from one sample, sequenced in a study of blood T cell repertoires in COVID-19. The protocol was immunoSEQ multiplex PCR, while the TCRdb copy is restricted to in-frame clones and leaves out a portion. The table records around 20,000 clones, around 90% of them present only once. The sequencing input was peripheral blood. All receptors come from a human donor with active COVID-19. The donor label of this sample is uncertain. The CDR3 runs from the conserved cysteine through the conserved F or W. A clone size is listed for some rows: how often the clone was seen (once, few, many), or a class if it is expanded.

abundance: .; j_gene: TRBJ2-3; v_gene: TRBV5-1; CDR3aa: CASSSGLAEPTDTQYF
abundance: once; j_gene: TRBJ2-5; v_gene: TRBV7-2; CDR3aa: CASSPTSGSETQYF
abundance: .; j_gene: TRBJ1-2; v_gene: TRBV28; CDR3aa: CASSLPSEVGYTF
abundance: .; j_gene: TRBJ2-1; v_gene: TRBV25-1; CDR3aa: CASSEWREVLDNEQFF
abundance: .; j_gene: TRBJ2-7; v_gene: TRBV4-1; CDR3aa: CASSPGLAGGYEQYF
abundance: .; j_gene: TRBJ2-2; v_gene: TRBV6-4; CDR3aa: CARTSRNTGELFF
abundance: .; j_gene: TRBJ2-3; v_gene: TRBV19; CDR3aa: CASSGADPKETDTQYF
abundance: .; j_gene: TRBJ2-3; v_gene: TRBV24-1; CDR3aa: CATRGPQGTDTQYF
abundance: .; j_gene: TRBJ1-1; v_gene: TRBV7-9; CDR3aa: CASSFKVVRDTEAFF
abundance: .; j_gene: TRBJ2-1; v_gene: TRBV10-2; CDR3aa: CASSVYNEQFF
abundance: .; j_gene: TRBJ2-7; v_gene: TRBV7-6; CDR3aa: CASSLAGLAGTSYEQYF
abundance: .; j_gene: TRBJ2-2; v_gene: TRBV3-1/TRBV3-2; CDR3aa: CASRSDRDRGLSGELFF
abundance: .; j_gene: TRBJ2-7; v_gene: TRBV6-5; CDR3aa: CASSYGAGLDEQYF
abundance: few; j_gene: TRBJ2-7; v_gene: TRBV19; CDR3aa: CASRRTETGLDEQYF
abundance: .; j_gene: TRBJ1-5; v_gene: TRBV28; CDR3aa: CASSWRSNQPQHF
abundance: .; j_gene: TRBJ2-5; v_gene: TRBV3-1/TRBV3-2; CDR3aa: CASSQDYRAQETQYF
abundance: .; j_gene: TRBJ2-2; v_gene: TRBV19; CDR3aa: CASGYWTGELFF
abundance: .; j_gene: TRBJ2-1; v_gene: TRBV4-1; CDR3aa: CASGWTIYNEQFF
abundance: few; j_gene: TRBJ2-7; v_gene: TRBV7-9; CDR3aa: CASSLGTGVYEQYF
abundance: .; j_gene: TRBJ2-5; v_gene: TRBV18; CDR3aa: CASSPKTSAQATQYF
abundance: once; j_gene: TRBJ1-6; v_gene: TRBV29-1; CDR3aa: CSVGDRANSPLHF
abundance: .; j_gene: TRBJ2-1; v_gene: TRBV20-1; CDR3aa: CSASPVGRALNNDEQFF
abundance: .; j_gene: TRBJ1-2; v_gene: TRBV13; CDR3aa: CASSSRGEDYGYTF
abundance: .; j_gene: TRBJ2-2; v_gene: TRBV19; CDR3aa: CATRSGGLNGELFF
abundance: once; j_gene: TRBJ2-1; v_gene: TRBV18; CDR3aa: CASSRDWGQDYNEQFF
abundance: .; j_gene: TRBJ2-3; v_gene: TRBV12-5; CDR3aa: CASGVADTQYF
abundance: .; j_gene: TRBJ2-1; v_gene: TRBV7-9; CDR3aa: CASSLKVVEEGEQFF
abundance: .; j_gene: TRBJ2-7; v_gene: TRBV5-1; CDR3aa: CASSSSRTGWDEQYF
abundance: .; j_gene: TRBJ1-1; v_gene: TRBV29-1; CDR3aa: CSVVRATGTLNTEAFF
abundance: few; j_gene: TRBJ2-2; v_gene: TRBV2; CDR3aa: CASSEFGKGLAGDIGELFF
abundance: .; j_gene: TRBJ2-1; v_gene: TRBV3-1/TRBV3-2; CDR3aa: CASSRQGVTPRLEQFF
abundance: once; j_gene: TRBJ2-1; v_gene: TRBV28; CDR3aa: CASSLGLFDEQFF
abundance: .; j_gene: TRBJ2-5; v_gene: TRBV2; CDR3aa: CASRGQQETQYF
abundance: .; j_gene: TRBJ2-5; v_gene: TRBV4-1; CDR3aa: CASSLPGTEQETQYF
abundance: .; j_gene: TRBJ2-2; v_gene: TRBV11-2; CDR3aa: CASSLDLAGGNTGELFF
abundance: .; j_gene: TRBJ2-7; v_gene: TRBV20-1; CDR3aa: CSASDDTTGGASYEQYF
abundance: once; j_gene: TRBJ1-3; v_gene: TRBV7-3; CDR3aa: CASSLSPPGNSGNTIYF
abundance: .; j_gene: TRBJ2-3; v_gene: TRBV6-2/TRBV6-3; CDR3aa: CASSYSDRDYF
abundance: .; j_gene: TRBJ1-2; v_gene: TRBV2; CDR3aa: CASSELTQKIYGYTF
abundance: .; j_gene: TRBJ1-5; v_gene: TRBV27; CDR3aa: CASSPQGDNQPQHF
abundance: .; j_gene: TRBJ1-5; v_gene: TRBV30; CDR3aa: CAWSNIWSNQPQHF
abundance: .; j_gene: TRBJ2-7; v_gene: TRBV5-1; CDR3aa: CASSQGTGDLDEQYF
abundance: .; j_gene: TRBJ2-1; v_gene: TRBV9; CDR3aa: CASSVGGLAGPISYNEQFF
abundance: few; j_gene: TRBJ2-7; v_gene: TRBV6-5; CDR3aa: CASGGIAGGSYEQYF
abundance: .; j_gene: TRBJ2-5; v_gene: TRBV11-3; CDR3aa: CASSLGGQETQYF
abundance: .; j_gene: TRBJ2-7; v_gene: TRBV4-2; CDR3aa: CASSQGGGSYEQYF
abundance: once; j_gene: TRBJ2-7; v_gene: TRBV3-1/TRBV3-2; CDR3aa: CASSSQQEQYF
abundance: .; j_gene: TRBJ1-6; v_gene: TRBV7-2; CDR3aa: CASSPLGVRNSPLHF
abundance: .; j_gene: TRBJ1-2; v_gene: TRBV9; CDR3aa: CASSPGGDIGGYTF